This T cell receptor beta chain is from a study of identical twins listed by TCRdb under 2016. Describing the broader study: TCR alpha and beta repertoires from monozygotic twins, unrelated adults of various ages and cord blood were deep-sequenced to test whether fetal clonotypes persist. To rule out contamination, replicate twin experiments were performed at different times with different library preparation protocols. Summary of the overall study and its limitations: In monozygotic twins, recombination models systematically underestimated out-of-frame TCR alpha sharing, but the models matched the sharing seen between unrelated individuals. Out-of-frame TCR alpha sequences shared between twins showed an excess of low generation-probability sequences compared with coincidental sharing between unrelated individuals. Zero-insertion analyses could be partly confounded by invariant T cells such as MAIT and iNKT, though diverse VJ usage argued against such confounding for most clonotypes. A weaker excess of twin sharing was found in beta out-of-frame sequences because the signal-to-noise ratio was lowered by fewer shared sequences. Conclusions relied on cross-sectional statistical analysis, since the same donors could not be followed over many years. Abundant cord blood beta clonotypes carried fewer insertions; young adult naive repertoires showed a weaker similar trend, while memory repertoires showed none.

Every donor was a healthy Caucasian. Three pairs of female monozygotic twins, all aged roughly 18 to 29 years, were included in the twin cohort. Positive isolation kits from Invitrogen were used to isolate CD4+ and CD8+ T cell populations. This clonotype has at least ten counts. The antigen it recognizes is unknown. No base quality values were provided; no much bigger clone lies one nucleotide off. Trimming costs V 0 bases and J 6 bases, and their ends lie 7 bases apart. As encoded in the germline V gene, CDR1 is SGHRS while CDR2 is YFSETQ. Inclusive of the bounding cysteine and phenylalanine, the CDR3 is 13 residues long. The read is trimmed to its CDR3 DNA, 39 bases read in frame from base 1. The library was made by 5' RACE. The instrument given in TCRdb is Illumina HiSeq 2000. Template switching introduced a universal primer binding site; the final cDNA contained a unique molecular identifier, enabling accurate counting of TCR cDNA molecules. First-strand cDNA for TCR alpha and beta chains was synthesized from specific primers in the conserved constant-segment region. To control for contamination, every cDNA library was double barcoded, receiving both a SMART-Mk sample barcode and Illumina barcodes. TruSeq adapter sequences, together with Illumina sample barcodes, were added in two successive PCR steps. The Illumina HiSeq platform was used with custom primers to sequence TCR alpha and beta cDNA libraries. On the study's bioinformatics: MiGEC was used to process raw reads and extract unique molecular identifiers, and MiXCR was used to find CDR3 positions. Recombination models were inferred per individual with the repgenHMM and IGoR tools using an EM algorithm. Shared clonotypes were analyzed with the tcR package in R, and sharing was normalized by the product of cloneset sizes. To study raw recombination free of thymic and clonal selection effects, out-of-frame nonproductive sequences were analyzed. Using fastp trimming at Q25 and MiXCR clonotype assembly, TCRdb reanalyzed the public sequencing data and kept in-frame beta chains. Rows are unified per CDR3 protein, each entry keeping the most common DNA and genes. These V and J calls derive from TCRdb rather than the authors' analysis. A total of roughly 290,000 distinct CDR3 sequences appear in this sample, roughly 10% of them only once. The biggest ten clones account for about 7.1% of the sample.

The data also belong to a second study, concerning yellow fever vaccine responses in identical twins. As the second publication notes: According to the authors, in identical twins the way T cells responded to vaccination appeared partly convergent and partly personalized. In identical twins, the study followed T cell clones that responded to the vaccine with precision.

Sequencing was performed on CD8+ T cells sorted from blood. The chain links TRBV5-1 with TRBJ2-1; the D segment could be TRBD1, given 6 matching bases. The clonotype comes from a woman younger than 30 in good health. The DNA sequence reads TGCGCCAGCAGCTTGGGCAGGGGCAATGAGCAGTTCTTC. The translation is CASSLGRGNEQFF.